One and the same sample provided the 24 T cell receptor beta chains below, sequenced in a study of CD8 T cells in Susac syndrome. The RNA input was about 0.5 to 1 ug, and it was reverse transcribed with random hexamers. Using its own MiXCR run on the immunoSEQ multiplex PCR reads, TCRdb lists one record per CDR3 protein. The sample lists about 130,000 distinct CDR3 sequences, 90% to 95% seen once, with over 0.3% in the top ten. The sequenced sample was CD8+ T cells from PBMCs. The origin of the receptors is a human donor with multiple sclerosis.

This chain joins TRBV28 and TRBJ2-5, with D tentatively TRBD2 (5 bases). CDR1 is MDHEN, CDR2 SYDVKM, per germline. The CDR3 consists of 14 residues. V was pared by 5 bases and J by 5 bases, with 15 bases between. Here the CDR3 reads CASSPIGVWETQYF. The CDR3 bases are TGTGCCAGCAGTCCGATCGGGGTTTGGGAGACCCAGTACTTC.

V gene TRBV7-9 combines with J gene TRBJ2-5; D gene unclear. Per the germline V gene, CDR1 is SEHNR and CDR2 is FQNEAQ (reference sequence). Trimming took off 4 bases at V and 0 bases at J, with 6 bases between the two ends. This CDR3 region has 13 residues. This CDR3 is CASSSEYQETQYF. The DNA of the CDR3 is TGTGCCAGCAGCTCCGAATACCAAGAGACCCAGTACTTC.

The chain recombines TRBV4-1 with TRBJ2-7; 7 bases align to TRBD1. Germline values: CDR1 MGHRA, CDR2 YSYEKL. This CDR3 region has 18 residues. Trimming took 1 base from V and 4 from J; bases not matched to a gene: 16. The CDR3 DNA reads as TGCGCCAGCAGCCAAGTGCTCGTACAGGGGTCCCGGGGATACGAGCAGTACTTC. It encodes CASSQVLVQGSRGYEQYF.

This clonotype appeared a single time. The genes are TRBV6-1 and TRBJ2-3, with 7 bases aligning to TRBD2. The length of the CDR3 is 16 residues. V lost 6 bases to trimming and J lost 11 bases; unmatched junction nucleotides: 20. Per germline, CDR1 MNHNS and CDR2 SASEGT. In nucleotides, the CDR3 is TGTGCCAGCAGGGGAAGCGGGGTGCAGTCCTCGTTGCGGCAGTATTTT. It encodes CASRGSGVQSSLRQYF.

The rearrangement joins TRBV10-2 to TRBJ1-4; a weak D match, TRBD1 (5 bases). The germline V gene has CDR1 WSHSY and CDR2 SAAADI. V was shortened by 11 bases and J by 0 bases, with 10 bases between the two germline ends. The CDR3 consists of 13 residues. CDR3 loop: CAYRQSTNEKLFF. CDR3 coding DNA: TGCGCCTACAGACAGTCAACTAATGAAAAACTGTTTTTT.

This sequence joins TRBV5-1 and TRBJ2-2; D is unclear. Trimming removed 0 bases at V and 4 bases at J, with 13 bases between. CDR3 size: 16 residues. CDR1 SGHRS and CDR2 YFSETQ come from the germline V gene. CDR3 DNA: TGCGCCAGCAGCTTGGCCGGCACGGAGTCCACCGGGGAGCTGTTTTTT. This gives the protein CASSLAGTESTGELFF.

The chain joins TRBV28 to TRBJ2-7; D tentatively reads TRBD1 or TRBD2 (7 bases each). Germline CDR1 reads MDHEN; CDR2 reads SYDVKM. There are 15 residues in the CDR3. The V end lost 6 bases, the J end lost 0 bases, and 15 bases lay between the germline ends. CDR3 in amino acids: CASSPQGGGSYEQYF. The CDR3 coding sequence is TGTGCCAGCAGCCCTCAGGGGGGGGGCTCCTACGAGCAGTACTTC.

V usage is TRBV6-1 and J usage is TRBJ2-7; D is unclear. CDR3 size: 15 residues. Looked up from germline, CDR1 is MNHNS and CDR2 is SASEGT. With 4 bases removed from V and 0 bases from J, the gap between germline ends came to 13 bases. The CDR3 coding sequence is TGTGCCAGCAGTGGCGGCCCAGCCCCCTCCTACGAGCAGTACTTC. Translation gives CASSGGPAPSYEQYF.

This rearrangement joins TRBV6-5 to TRBJ1-1, with D uncertain. The germline V gene has CDR1 MNHEY and CDR2 SVGAGI. This CDR3 region has 16 residues. Trimming took 4 bases from V and 0 from J, leaving 15 bases between them. This CDR3 reads CASSWEPSGMNTEAFF. DNA for the CDR3: TGTGCCAGCAGTTGGGAACCCAGCGGCATGAACACTGAAGCTTTCTTT.

The V gene is TRBV4-1, the J gene TRBJ2-5, with D unresolved. The V gene's germline CDR1 is MGHRA and CDR2 YSYEKL. Trimming took off 4 bases at V and 2 bases at J, with 14 bases between the two ends. The CDR3 is 15 residues long. CDR3 sequence: CASSPPGAIQETQYF. The DNA for the CDR3 is TGCGCCAGCAGCCCCCCCGGCGCGATTCAAGAGACCCAGTACTTC.

The chain couples TRBV19 to TRBJ2-1; D is ambiguous. CDR3 length: 11 residues. V lost 3 bases, J lost 8 bases, and 5 bases lay in between. Germline CDR1 reads LNHDA; CDR2 reads SQIVND (reference sequence). CDR3 sequence: CASSIDYEQFF. CDR3 DNA sequence: TGTGCCAGTAGTATTGACTATGAGCAGTTCTTC.

This chain joins TRBV18 and TRBJ2-7; tentatively, D is TRBD1 (6 bases). CDR1 and CDR2 (germline): KGHSH, LQKENI. Trimming took 6 bases from V and 7 from J, leaving 19 bases between them. The CDR3 covers 14 residues. In DNA, the CDR3 is TGTGCCAGCTCCCTAAATAGGGGGTCGGAAGAGCAGTACGTC. Translating it yields CASSLNRGSEEQYV.

The chain links TRBV18 to TRBJ1-5; 9 nucleotides match TRBD1. Per the germline V gene, CDR1 is KGHSH and CDR2 is LQKENI. With V trimmed by 6 bases and J by 2 bases, 14 bases remained unmatched. The CDR3 contains 18 residues. CDR3 nucleotides: TGTGCCAGCTCGGGACAGGGCGGATGGTATGAAGGCAATCAGCCCCAGCATTTT. It codes for CASSGQGGWYEGNQPQHF.

This clonotype showed up just once. This chain links TRBV9 with TRBJ1-2; D is unresolved. CDR3 length: 13 residues. CDR1 is SGDLS and CDR2 is YYNGEE in the germline V gene. Trimming took 3 bases from V and 5 from J, leaving 11 bases between them. The CDR3 is CASSASTPYGYTF. The DNA of the CDR3 is TGTGCCAGCAGCGCAAGTACTCCTTATGGCTACACCTTC.

Written as DNA, the CDR3 is TGTGCCAGCAGCTTCGCCCCGGGGGTTGGGTATGGCTACACCTTC. Amino acid sequence: CASSFAPGVGYGYTF. This chain uses TRBV7-9 with TRBJ1-2; D might be TRBD1 (5 bases). CDR3 length: 15 amino acids. V dropped 3 bases and J dropped 5 bases, with 16 bases sitting between them. The germline gives CDR1 SEHNR, CDR2 FQNEAQ (reference sequence).

This chain links TRBV6-6 with TRBJ2-3; D remains unclear. The CDR3 runs to 13 residues. Trimming removed 0 bases at V and 4 bases at J, with 5 bases between. Germline V gene sequence: CDR1 MNHNY, CDR2 SVGAGI (reference sequence). The CDR3, as DNA: TGTGCCAGCAGTTACTCGCGACCAGATACGCAGTATTTT. Its protein is CASSYSRPDTQYF.

The rearrangement links TRBV25-1 to TRBJ1-1; 7 nucleotides align to TRBD1. V lost 6 bases to trimming and J lost 4 bases; unmatched junction nucleotides: 5. Per the germline V gene, CDR1 is MGHDK and CDR2 is SYGVNS. The CDR3 spans 13 residues. This CDR3 reads CASRQGSGTEAFF. The DNA of the CDR3 is TGTGCCAGCAGACAGGGGTCGGGCACTGAAGCTTTCTTT. Full variable domain (rest looked up from reference TRBV25-1 and TRBJ1-1): EADIYQTPRYLVIGTGKKITLECSQTMGHDKMYWYQQDPGMELHLIHYSYGVNSTEKGDLSSESTVSRIRTEHFPLTLESARPSHTSQYLCASRQGSGTEAFFGQGTRLTVV.

The chain has TRBV12-3 or TRBV12-4 and TRBJ2-7; D is perhaps TRBD1 (5 bases). Trimming left V 5 bases short and J 0 bases short, with 14 bases between. CDR3 length equals 15 residues. The CDR3 nucleotides read TGTGCCAGCAGTCTCCTGGGGCGCCCCTCCTACGAGCAGTACTTC. This codes for CASSLLGRPSYEQYF.

V usage is TRBV12-3 or TRBV12-4 and J usage is TRBJ2-1; 7 bases align to TRBD1. This CDR3 is built from 12 residues. V lost 5 bases and J lost 14; bases outside the gene matches: 9. This chain's CDR3 is CASSHTTGEKFF. The CDR3 bases are TGTGCCAGCAGTCACACAACAGGGGAGAAGTTCTTC.

This chain links TRBV4-1 with TRBJ2-3; D perhaps matches TRBD2 (5 bases). The CDR3 is 14 amino acids. Germline V gives CDR1 MGHRA, CDR2 YSYEKL. The V gene lost 3 bases and the J gene lost 6 bases, with 13 bases spanning the gap. This chain's CDR3 is CASSQRVVSDTQYF. As DNA, the CDR3 is TGCGCCAGCAGCCAGAGGGTGGTTTCCGATACGCAGTATTTT.

The chain employs TRBV6-1 and TRBJ2-2, with unresolved D. Germline V CDR1 and CDR2: MNHNS, SASEGT. The CDR3 is 12 residues long. The ends were cut back, 6 bases at V and 7 bases at J, with 9 bases in the middle. The CDR3 is CASSAGGGELFF. The DNA of the CDR3 is TGTGCCAGCAGCGCCGGTGGCGGGGAGCTGTTTTTT.

The gene calls are TRBV20-1 and TRBJ2-5, with TRBD1 matching 11 bases. Losses at the gene ends were 5 bases for V and 2 bases for J; bases not matched to a gene: 7. The CDR3 length is 15 residues. CDR1 DFQATT and CDR2 SNEGSKA come from the germline V gene (reference sequence). In DNA form, the CDR3 reads TGCAGTGCTGACAGCCGGGACAGGGGGCAAGAGACCCAGTACTTC. Residues: CSADSRDRGQETQYF.

The chain carries TRBV10-3 and TRBJ2-1; D uncertain. There are 11 residues in the CDR3. V was pared by 9 bases and J by 2 bases, with 5 bases between. The germline CDR1 and CDR2 sequences are ENHRY and SYGVKD. DNA for the CDR3: TGTGCCATACAAGCCTACAATGAGCAGTTCTTC. Protein: CAIQAYNEQFF.

The chain employs TRBV9 and TRBJ2-2; the match to TRBD1 covers 7 bases. This CDR3 region has 17 residues. Germline V gene lookup returns CDR1 SGDLS and CDR2 YYNGEE. Trimming at V came to 3 bases and at J to 2 bases, leaving 10 bases not matched to a gene. CDR3 sequence reads: CASSDHERQGNTGELFF. CDR3 coding DNA: TGTGCCAGCAGCGACCATGAGAGACAGGGTAACACCGGGGAGCTGTTTTTT.